The subject of this entry is one T cell receptor (beta chain). These data come from a study of T cell changes during pregnancy in multiple sclerosis. This CDR3 contains 14 residues. With 4 bases removed from V and 0 bases from J, the gap between germline ends came to 11 bases. CDR1 and CDR2 (germline): SGDLS, YYNGEE. The method was immunoSEQ multiplex PCR; TCRdb's version includes in-frame clones alone and lacks a portion of them. The sample lists about 49,000 clones, 85% to 95% occurring once. This clonotype was obtained from a female donor with multiple sclerosis, enrolled in a pregnancy study. The input for sequencing was CD8+ T cells from peripheral blood mononuclear cells, taken before pregnancy. The chain links TRBV9 to TRBJ2-7; D may be TRBD1 (5 bases). The CDR3 nucleotides read TGTGCCAGCAGCCCCTTCGACAGCTCCTACGAGCAGTACTTC. Translating gives CASSPFDSSYEQYF.